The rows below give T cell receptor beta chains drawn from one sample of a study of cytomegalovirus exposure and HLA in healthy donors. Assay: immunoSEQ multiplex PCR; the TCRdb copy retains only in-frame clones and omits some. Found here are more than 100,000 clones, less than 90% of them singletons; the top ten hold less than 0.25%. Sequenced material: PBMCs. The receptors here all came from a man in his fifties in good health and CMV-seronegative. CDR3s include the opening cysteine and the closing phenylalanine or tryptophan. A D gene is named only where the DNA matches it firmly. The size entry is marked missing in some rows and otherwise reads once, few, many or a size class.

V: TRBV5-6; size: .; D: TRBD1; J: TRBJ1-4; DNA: TGTGCCAGCAGCTTGCCAGGGGGCTGGGGAGATGAAAAACTGTTTTTT; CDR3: CASSLPGGWGDEKLFF
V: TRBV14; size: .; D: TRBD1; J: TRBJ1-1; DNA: TGTGCCAGCAGCCAAAGCAGGACAGGAGGGTACACTGAAGCTTTCTTT; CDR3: CASSQSRTGGYTEAFF
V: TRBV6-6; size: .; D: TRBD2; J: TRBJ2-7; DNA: TGTGCCAGTTCACTAGCGGGAGGGGAGCAGTACTTC; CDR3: CASSLAGGEQYF
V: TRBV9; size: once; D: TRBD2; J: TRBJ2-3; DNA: TGTGCCAGCAGCACAAGAGGAGCGGGAGAAGATACGCAGTATTTT; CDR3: CASSTRGAGEDTQYF
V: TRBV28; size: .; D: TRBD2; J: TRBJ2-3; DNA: TGTGCCAGCAGCCCCCTCTGGGCTAGCGGAGTCTCTAGCACAGATACGCAGTATTTT; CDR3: CASSPLWASGVSSTDTQYF
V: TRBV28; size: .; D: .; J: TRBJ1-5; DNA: TGTGCCAGCAGTTTCGCTGATAGCCAACATTTT; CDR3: CASSFADSQHF
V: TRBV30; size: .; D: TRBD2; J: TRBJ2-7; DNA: TGTGCCGGAAGCGGGGGTGCCTACGAGCAGTACTTC; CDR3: CAGSGGAYEQYF
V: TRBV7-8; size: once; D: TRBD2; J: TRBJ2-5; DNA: TGTGCCAGCAGCTTAGGGGTAGCGGGGGCACCGGGGGAGACCCAGTACTTC; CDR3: CASSLGVAGAPGETQYF
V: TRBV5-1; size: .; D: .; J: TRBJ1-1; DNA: TGCGCCAGCACCCCCTTTCGGCAGGCTGGTGAAGCTTTCTTT; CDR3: CASTPFRQAGEAFF
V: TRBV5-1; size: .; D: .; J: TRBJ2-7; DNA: TGCGCCAGCAGCTTGGGGCAGACAATGGGCTACGAGCAGTACTTC; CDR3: CASSLGQTMGYEQYF
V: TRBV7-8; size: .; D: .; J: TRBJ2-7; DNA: TGTGCCAGCAGCTTTGGGGCTAATCAAGGCCACGAGCAGTACTTC; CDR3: CASSFGANQGHEQYF
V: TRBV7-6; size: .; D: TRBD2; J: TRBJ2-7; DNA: TGTGCCAGCAGCGCTGGTGGGAGCGGGGGGCCCGAGCAGTACTTC; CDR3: CASSAGGSGGPEQYF
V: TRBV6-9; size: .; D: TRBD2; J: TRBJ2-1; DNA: TGTGCCAGCAGCAATACTAGCGATGCCCGCTATGAGCAGTTCTTC; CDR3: CASSNTSDARYEQFF
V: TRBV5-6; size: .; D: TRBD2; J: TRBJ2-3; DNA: TGTGCCAGCAGCCTCCTAGCGGGAGTCGGTGCAGATACGCAGTATTTT; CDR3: CASSLLAGVGADTQYF
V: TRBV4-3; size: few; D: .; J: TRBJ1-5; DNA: TGCGCCAGCAGCCAACTCAGGACAGAAAATCAGCCCCAGCATTTT; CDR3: CASSQLRTENQPQHF
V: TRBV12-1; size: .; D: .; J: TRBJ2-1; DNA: TGTGCCAGTGTTAGGCCGGGAGTCTACAATGAGCAGTTCTTC; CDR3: CASVRPGVYNEQFF
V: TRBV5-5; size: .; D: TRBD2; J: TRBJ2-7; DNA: TGTGCCAGCAGCTTCGGGAGGAGCTCCTACGAGCAGTACTTC; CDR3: CASSFGRSSYEQYF
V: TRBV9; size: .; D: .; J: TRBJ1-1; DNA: TGTGCCAGCAGTTTCACAGTCCTCACTGAAGCTTTCTTT; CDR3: CASSFTVLTEAFF
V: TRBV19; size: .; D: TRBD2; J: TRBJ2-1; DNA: TGTGCCAGTAGTATTATCGCGGGAGTCTACAATGAGCAGTTCTTC; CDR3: CASSIIAGVYNEQFF
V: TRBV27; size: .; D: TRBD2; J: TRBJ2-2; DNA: TGTGCCAGCAGTTTAAGGGGACTAGCGGGGGGGCACACCGGGGAGCTGTTTTTT; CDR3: CASSLRGLAGGHTGELFF
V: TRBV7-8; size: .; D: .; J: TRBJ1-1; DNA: TGTGCCAGCAGCTTAGCAACACAGGGAGGGGCAGCTTTCTTT; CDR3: CASSLATQGGAAFF
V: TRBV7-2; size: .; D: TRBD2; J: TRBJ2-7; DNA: TGTGCCAGCAGCTATAGCGGGAGTGGGGTTTACGAGCAGTACTTC; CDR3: CASSYSGSGVYEQYF
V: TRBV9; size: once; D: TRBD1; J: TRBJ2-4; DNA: TGTGCCAGCAGCGCAGGGGGTCTCAAAAACATTCAGTACTTC; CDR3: CASSAGGLKNIQYF
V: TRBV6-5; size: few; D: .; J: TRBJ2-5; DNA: TGTGCCAGCAGGCAAGGACAGGCGGGACAAGAGACCCAGTACTTC; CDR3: CASRQGQAGQETQYF
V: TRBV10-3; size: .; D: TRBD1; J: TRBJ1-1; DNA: TGTGCCATCAATACGGGACAGGGAACTGAAGCTTTCTTT; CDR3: CAINTGQGTEAFF
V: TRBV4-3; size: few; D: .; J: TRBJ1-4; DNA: TGCGCCAGCAGCCAAGATCGGGGGGGTAAACTGTTTTTT; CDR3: CASSQDRGGKLFF
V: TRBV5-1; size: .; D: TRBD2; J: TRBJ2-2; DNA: TGCGCCAGCAGCTTTACTAGCGTAGGCACCGGGGAGCTGTTTTTT; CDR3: CASSFTSVGTGELFF
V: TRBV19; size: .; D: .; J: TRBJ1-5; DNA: TGTGCCAGTAGACACGCGGGGATTGGCAATCAGCCCCAGCATTTT; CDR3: CASRHAGIGNQPQHF
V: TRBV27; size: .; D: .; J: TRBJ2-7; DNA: TGTGCCAGCAGTGGGCGGGACAGCTACGAGCAGTACTTC; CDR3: CASSGRDSYEQYF
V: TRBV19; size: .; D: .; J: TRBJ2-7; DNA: TGTGCCAGTAGTAAAGGGGAGGGGGTCCACGAGCAGTACTTC; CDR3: CASSKGEGVHEQYF
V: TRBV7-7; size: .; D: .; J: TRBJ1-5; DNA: TGTGCTAGCAGCCCTTCGCGGGAAAGGAGCAATCAGCCCCAGCATTTT; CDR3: CASSPSRERSNQPQHF
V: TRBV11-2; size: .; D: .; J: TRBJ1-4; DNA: TGTGCCAGCAGCCCGGGGGGGCTTAATGAAAAACTGTTTTTT; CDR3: CASSPGGLNEKLFF
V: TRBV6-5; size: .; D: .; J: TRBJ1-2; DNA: TGTGCCAGCAGCCCCGTTCCTAACTATGGCTACCCCTTC; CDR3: CASSPVPNYGYPF
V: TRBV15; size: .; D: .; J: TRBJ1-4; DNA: TGTGCCACCAGCAGAGACCCAGGGCCAAATGAAAAACTGTTTTTT; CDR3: CATSRDPGPNEKLFF
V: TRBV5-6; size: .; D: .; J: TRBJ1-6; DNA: TGTGCCAGCAGCCGCGGGCTGAGCTCCTATAATTCACCCCTCCACTTT; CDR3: CASSRGLSSYNSPLHF
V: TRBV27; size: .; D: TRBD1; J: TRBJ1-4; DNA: TGTGCCAGCAGACAGGGGGCCTCCGATGAAAAACTGTTTTTT; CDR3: CASRQGASDEKLFF
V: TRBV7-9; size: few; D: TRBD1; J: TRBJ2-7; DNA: TGTGCCAGCAGCTTCGACAGGGGACCCTACGAGCAGTACTTC; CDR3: CASSFDRGPYEQYF
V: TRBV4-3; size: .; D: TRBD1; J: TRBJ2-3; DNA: TGCGCCAGCAGCCAGGTGGTCGGGGCAGGGGGTGATACGCAGTATTTT; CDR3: CASSQVVGAGGDTQYF
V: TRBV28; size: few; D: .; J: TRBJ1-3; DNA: TGTGCCAGCATCTCGAGCTCTGGAAACACCATATATTTT; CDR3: CASISSSGNTIYF
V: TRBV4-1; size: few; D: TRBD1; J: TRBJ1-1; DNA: TGCGCCAGCAGCCAATCTGGTGGGGACAGCCGGGCCACTGAAGCTTTCTTT; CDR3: CASSQSGGDSRATEAFF
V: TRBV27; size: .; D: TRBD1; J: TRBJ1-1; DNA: TGTGCCAGCACCCGGACAGGGGTGACTGAAGCTTTCTTT; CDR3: CASTRTGVTEAFF
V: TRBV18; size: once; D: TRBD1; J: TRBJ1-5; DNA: TGTGCCAGCTCAGGACAGGGGGGTCGCAATCAGCCCCAGCATTTT; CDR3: CASSGQGGRNQPQHF
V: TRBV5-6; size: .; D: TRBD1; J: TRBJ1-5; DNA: TGTGCCAGCAGCTCGGGACAGGGGGCCTTACCGAACTCGCCCCAGCATTTT; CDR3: CASSSGQGALPNSPQHF
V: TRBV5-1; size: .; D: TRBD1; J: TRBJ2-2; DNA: TGCGCCAGCAGCCTTCCCGGGACAGGGTACACCGGGGAGCTGTTTTTT; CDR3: CASSLPGTGYTGELFF
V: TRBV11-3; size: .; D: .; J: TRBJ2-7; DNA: TGTGCCAGCAGCTTAGGTAGCGGCAGCTCCTACGAGCAGTACTTC; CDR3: CASSLGSGSSYEQYF
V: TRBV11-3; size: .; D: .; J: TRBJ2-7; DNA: TGTGCCAGCAGCTTAGGGGGGCTCAACGAGCAGTACTTC; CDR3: CASSLGGLNEQYF
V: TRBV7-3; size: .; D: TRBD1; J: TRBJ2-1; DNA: TGTGCCAGCAGCCGAGGACAGGGGCGGAATGAGCAGTTCTTC; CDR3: CASSRGQGRNEQFF
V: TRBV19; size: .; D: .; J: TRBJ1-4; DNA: TGTGCCACCGGGAGGGTGAAGGGCGTTAATGAAAAACTGTTTTTT; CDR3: CATGRVKGVNEKLFF
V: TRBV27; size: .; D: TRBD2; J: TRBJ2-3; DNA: TGTGCCAGCAGCCTACTAGCGGGAGGGACAGATACGCAGTATTTT; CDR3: CASSLLAGGTDTQYF
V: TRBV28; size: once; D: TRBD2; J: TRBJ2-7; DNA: TGTGCCAGCAGCTCACTAGCGGGAGGGCTCTACGAGCAGTACTTC; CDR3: CASSSLAGGLYEQYF
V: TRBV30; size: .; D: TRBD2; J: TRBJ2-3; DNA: TGTGCCTGGAGACTGGGACTAGCGGGGACAGATACGCAGTATTTT; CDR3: CAWRLGLAGTDTQYF
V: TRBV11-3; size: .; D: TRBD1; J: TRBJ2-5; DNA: TGTGCCAGCAGCTTAGGACAGGGGGCGGAAGAGACCCAGTACTTC; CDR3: CASSLGQGAEETQYF
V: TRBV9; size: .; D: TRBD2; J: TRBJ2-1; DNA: TGTGCCAGCAGCGCGGGACTAGCGGGAGTTGTTGTGGATGAGCAGTTCTTC; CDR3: CASSAGLAGVVVDEQFF
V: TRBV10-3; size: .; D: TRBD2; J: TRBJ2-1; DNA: TGTGCCATCACCCGACTAGCGCTCAAGAGCTCCTACAATGAGCAGTTCTTC; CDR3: CAITRLALKSSYNEQFF
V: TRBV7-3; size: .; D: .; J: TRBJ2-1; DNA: TGTGCCAGCAGCCCCCAGTACAATGAGCAGTTCTTC; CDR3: CASSPQYNEQFF